The T cell receptor beta chain described here comes from a study of long-term antiretroviral therapy in people with HIV. About the study: The earliest samples came about a decade before the 2015 immediate-ART recommendation.

Concerning this clone: Its antigen is not known.

Study-wide results and limits: Absence of data on ART adherence, viral resistance or therapy changes was noted. Repertoires looked antigen-experienced, with only a slight naive shift after ART.

The assay used was immunoSEQ (version v3.0), run at survey level. TCRdb keeps only in-frame clones here, not all; method: immunoSEQ multiplex PCR. The sample carries over 15,000 clones, 80% recorded once. The samples, holding roughly 0.9-10 million cryopreserved PBMC, were thawed before DNA extraction was carried out. The TCR comes from a woman aged 40 to 49 with HIV. Sample: unsorted PBMCs, taken 0.2 years after starting antiretroviral therapy.

In DNA form, the CDR3 reads TGTGCCAGCATTTTGAGCTCTGGGGCCAACGTCCTGACTTTC. This codes for CASILSSGANVLTF. V usage is TRBV5-8 and J usage is TRBJ2-6; D is undetermined. CDR3 length equals 14 residues. Trimming pared 6 bases from V and 0 bases from J, leaving 7 bases between. Germline CDR1 is SGHTS and CDR2 is YDEGEE.